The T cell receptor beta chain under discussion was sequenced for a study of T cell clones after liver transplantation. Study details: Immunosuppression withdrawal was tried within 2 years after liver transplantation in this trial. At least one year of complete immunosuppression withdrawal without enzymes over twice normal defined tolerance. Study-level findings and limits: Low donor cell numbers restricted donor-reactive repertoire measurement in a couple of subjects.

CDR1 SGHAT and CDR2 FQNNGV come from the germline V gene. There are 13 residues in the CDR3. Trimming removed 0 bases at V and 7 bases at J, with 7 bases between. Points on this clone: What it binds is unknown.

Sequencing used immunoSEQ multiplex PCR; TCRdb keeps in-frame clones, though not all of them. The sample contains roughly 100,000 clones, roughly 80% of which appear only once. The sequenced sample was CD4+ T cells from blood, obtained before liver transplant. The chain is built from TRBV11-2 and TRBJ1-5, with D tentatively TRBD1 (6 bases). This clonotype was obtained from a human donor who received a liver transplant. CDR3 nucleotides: TGTGCCAGCAGCTTAGATAGGGGGCAGCCCCAGCATTTT. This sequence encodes CASSLDRGQPQHF.